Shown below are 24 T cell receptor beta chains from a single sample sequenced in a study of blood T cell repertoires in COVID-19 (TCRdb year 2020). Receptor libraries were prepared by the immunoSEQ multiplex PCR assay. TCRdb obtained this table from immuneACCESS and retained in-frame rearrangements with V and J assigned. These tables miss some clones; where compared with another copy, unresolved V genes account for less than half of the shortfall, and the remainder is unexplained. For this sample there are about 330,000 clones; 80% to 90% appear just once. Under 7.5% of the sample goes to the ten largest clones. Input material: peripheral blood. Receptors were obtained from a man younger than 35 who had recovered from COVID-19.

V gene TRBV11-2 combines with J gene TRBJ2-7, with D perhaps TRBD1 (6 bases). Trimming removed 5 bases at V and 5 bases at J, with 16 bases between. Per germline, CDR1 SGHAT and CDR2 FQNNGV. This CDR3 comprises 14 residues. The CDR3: CASSVDSHGDEQYF. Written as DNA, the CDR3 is TGTGCCAGCAGCGTGGACAGCCATGGGGACGAGCAGTACTTC.

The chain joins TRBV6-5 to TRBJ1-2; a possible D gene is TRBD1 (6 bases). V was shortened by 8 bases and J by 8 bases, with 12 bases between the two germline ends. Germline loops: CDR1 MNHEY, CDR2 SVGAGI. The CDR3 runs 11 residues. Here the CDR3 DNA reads TGTGCCAGCGACAGGTCCGGCGGCTACACCTTC. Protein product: CASDRSGGYTF.

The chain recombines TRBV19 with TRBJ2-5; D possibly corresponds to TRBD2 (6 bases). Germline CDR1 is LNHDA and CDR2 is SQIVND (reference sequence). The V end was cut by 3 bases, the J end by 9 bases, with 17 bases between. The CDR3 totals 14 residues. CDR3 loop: CASSMAGPGGAQYF. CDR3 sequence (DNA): TGTGCCAGTAGTATGGCAGGACCCGGCGGGGCCCAGTACTTC.

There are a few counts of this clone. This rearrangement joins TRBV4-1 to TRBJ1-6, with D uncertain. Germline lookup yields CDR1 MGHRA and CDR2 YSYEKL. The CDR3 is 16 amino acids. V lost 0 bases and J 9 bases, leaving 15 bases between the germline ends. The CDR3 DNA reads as TGCGCCAGCAGCCAAGACTTGGGCGGGTACGGTTCACCCCTCCACTTT. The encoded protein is CASSQDLGGYGSPLHF.

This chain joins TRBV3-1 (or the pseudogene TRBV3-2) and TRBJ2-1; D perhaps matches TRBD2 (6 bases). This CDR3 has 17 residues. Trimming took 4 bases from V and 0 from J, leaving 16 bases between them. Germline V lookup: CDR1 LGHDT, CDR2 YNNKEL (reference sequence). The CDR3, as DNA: TGTGCCAGCAGCCCCTTTGGGGCGGGGATCTCCTACAATGAGCAGTTCTTC. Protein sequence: CASSPFGAGISYNEQFF.

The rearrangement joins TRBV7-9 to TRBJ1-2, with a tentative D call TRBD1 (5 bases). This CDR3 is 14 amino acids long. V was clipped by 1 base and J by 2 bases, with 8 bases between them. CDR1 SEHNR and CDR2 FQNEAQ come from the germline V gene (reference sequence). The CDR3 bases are TGTGCCAGCAGCTTAGGACAGCCGAACTATGGCTACACCTTC. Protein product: CASSLGQPNYGYTF.

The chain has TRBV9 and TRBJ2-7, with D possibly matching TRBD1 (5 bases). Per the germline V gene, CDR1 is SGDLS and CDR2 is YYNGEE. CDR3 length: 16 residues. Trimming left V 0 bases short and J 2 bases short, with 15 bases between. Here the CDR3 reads CASSVGGPEVTYEQYF. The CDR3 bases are TGTGCCAGCAGCGTAGGGGGCCCCGAGGTCACCTACGAGCAGTACTTC.

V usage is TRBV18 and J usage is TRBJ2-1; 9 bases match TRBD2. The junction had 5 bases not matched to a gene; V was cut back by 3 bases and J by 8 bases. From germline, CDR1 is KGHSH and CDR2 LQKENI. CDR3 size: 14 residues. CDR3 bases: TGTGCCAGCTCACCGGGACTAGCTATGGATGAGCAGTTCTTC. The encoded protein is CASSPGLAMDEQFF.

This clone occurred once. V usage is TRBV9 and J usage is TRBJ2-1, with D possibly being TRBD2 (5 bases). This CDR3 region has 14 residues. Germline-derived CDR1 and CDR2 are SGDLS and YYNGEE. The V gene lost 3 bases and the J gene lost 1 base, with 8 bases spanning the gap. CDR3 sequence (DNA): TGTGCCAGCAGCGCGGGAACATCCTACAATGAGCAGTTCTTC. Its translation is CASSAGTSYNEQFF.

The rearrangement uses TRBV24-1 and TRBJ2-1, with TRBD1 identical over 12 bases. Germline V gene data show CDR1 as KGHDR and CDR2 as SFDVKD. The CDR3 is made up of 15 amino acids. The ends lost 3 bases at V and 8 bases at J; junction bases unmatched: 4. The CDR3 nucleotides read TGTGCCACCAGTGATACCGGGACAGGGGGCCATGAGCAGTTCTTC. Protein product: CATSDTGTGGHEQFF.

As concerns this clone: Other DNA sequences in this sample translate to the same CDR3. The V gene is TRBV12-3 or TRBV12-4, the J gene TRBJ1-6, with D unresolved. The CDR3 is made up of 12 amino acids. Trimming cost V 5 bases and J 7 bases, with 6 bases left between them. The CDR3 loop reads CASSLQNSPLHF. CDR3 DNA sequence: TGTGCCAGCAGTCTACAGAATTCACCCCTCCACTTT.

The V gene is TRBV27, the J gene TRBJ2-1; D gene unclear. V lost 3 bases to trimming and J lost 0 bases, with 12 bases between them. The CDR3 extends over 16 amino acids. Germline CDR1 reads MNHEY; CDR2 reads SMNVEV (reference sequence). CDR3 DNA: TGTGCCAGCAGTTTGGGCCAATACAGCTCCTACAATGAGCAGTTCTTC. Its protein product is CASSLGQYSSYNEQFF.

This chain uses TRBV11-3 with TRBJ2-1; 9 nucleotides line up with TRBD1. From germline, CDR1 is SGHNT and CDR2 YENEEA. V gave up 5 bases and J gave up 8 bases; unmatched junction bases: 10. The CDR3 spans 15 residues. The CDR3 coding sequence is TGTGCCAGCAGCACTCGGACAGGGGATTTCGATGAGCAGTTCTTC. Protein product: CASSTRTGDFDEQFF. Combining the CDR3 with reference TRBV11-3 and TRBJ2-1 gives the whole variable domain EAGVVQSPRYKIIEKKQPVAFWCNPISGHNTLYWYLQNLGQGPELLIRYENEEAVDDSQLPKDRFSAERLKGVDSTLKIQPAELGDSAVYLCASSTRTGDFDEQFFGPGTRLTVL.

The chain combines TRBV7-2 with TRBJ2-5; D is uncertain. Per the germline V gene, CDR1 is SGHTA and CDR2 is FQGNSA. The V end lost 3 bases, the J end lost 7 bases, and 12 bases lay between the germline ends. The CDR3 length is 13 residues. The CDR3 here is CASSLGQSRTQYF. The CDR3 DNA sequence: TGTGCCAGCAGCTTGGGCCAGTCGAGGACCCAGTACTTC.

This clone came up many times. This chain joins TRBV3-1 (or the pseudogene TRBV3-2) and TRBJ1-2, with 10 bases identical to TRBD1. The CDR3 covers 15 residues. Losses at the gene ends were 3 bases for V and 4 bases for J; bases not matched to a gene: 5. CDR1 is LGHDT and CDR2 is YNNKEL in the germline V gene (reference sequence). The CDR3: CASSHVGQGIYGYTF. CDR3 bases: TGTGCCAGCAGCCACGTGGGACAGGGGATCTATGGCTACACCTTC.

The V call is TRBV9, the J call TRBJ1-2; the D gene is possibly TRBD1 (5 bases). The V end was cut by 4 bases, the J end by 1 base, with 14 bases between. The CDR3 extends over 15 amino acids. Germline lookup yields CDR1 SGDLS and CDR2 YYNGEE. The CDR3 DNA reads TGTGCCAGCAGCACCCGCGGGGACGATAACTATGGCTACACCTTC. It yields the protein CASSTRGDDNYGYTF. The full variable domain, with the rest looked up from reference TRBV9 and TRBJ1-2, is DSGVTQTPKHLITATGQRVTLRCSPRSGDLSVYWYQQSLDQGLQFLIQYYNGEERAKGNILERFSAQQFPDLHSELNLSSLELGDSALYFCASSTRGDDNYGYTFGSGTRLTVV.

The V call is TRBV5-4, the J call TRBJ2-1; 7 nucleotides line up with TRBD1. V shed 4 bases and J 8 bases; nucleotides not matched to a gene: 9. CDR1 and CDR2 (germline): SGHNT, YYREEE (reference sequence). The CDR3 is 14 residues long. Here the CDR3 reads CASSLRQGRHEQFF. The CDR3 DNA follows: TGTGCCAGCAGCCTAAGACAGGGTAGGCATGAGCAGTTCTTC.

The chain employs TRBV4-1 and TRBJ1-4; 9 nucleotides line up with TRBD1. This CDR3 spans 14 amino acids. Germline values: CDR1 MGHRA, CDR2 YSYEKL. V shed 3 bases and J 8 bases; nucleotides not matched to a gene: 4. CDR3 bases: TGCGCCAGCAGCCACGGGACAGGGAGAGAAAAACTGTTTTTT. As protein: CASSHGTGREKLFF.

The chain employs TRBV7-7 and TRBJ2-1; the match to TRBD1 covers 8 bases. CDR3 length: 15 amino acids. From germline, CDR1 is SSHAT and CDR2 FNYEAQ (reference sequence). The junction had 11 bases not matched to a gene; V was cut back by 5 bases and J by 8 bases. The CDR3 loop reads CASSERRGRVYEQFF. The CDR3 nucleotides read TGTGCCAGCAGCGAACGCAGGGGGCGCGTCTATGAGCAGTTCTTC.

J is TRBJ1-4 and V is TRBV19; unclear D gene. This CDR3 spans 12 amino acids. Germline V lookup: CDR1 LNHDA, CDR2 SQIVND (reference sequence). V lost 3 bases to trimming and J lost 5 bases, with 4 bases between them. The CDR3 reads CASSIPNEKLFF. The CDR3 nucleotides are TGTGCCAGTAGTATCCCAAATGAAAAACTGTTTTTT.

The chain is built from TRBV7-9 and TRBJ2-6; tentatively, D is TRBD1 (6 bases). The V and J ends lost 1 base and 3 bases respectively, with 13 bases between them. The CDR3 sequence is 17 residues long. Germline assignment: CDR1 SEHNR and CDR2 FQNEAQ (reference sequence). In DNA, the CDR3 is TGTGCCAGCAGCTTAGTTTCAGGGGCGGATGGGGCCAACGTCCTGACTTTC. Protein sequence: CASSLVSGADGANVLTF.

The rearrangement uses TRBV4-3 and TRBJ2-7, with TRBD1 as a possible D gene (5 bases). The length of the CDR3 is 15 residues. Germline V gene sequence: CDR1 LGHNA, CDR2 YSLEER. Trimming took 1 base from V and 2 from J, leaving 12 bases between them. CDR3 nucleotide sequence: TGCGCCAGCAGCCAAGCGTGGGGCCTAACCTACGAGCAGTACTTC. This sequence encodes CASSQAWGLTYEQYF.

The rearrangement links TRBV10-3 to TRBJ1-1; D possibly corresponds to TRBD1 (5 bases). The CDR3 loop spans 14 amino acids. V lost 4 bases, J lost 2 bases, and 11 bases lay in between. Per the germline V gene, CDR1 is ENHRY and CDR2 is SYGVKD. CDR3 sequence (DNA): TGTGCCATCAGTGCGGACACTATTAACACTGAAGCTTTCTTT. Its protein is CAISADTINTEAFF.

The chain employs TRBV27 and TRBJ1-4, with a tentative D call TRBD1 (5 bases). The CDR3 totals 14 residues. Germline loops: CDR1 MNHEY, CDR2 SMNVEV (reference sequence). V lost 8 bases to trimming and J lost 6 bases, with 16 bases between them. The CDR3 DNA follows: TGTGCCAGCTCATGGGGCAGGGAGGATGAAAAACTGTTTTTT. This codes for CASSWGREDEKLFF.